One sample yielded the 10 T cell receptor beta chains listed below, sequenced in a study of blood T cell repertoires in COVID-19. Sequenced by immunoSEQ multiplex PCR; TCRdb stores in-frame clones only, minus some. The sample lists about 160,000 clones, about 87% occurring once. Input material: peripheral blood. The receptors derive from a man older than 75 with acute or convalescent COVID-19.

V gene TRBV28 combines with J gene TRBJ2-5, with TRBD2 identical over 11 bases. Germline V lookup: CDR1 MDHEN, CDR2 SYDVKM. This CDR3 is built from 17 residues. V was clipped by 5 bases and J by 5 bases; unmatched bases: 13. CDR3 amino acids: CASSVPSGGPLGETQYF. In nucleotides, the CDR3 is TGTGCCAGCAGTGTCCCTAGCGGGGGGCCACTGGGGGAGACCCAGTACTTC.

The V gene is TRBV5-1, the J gene TRBJ2-1; possible D gene TRBD2, 6 bases. The germline V gene has CDR1 SGHRS and CDR2 YFSETQ. V was clipped by 4 bases and J by 4 bases, with 18 bases between them. The CDR3 is 16 amino acids. The CDR3 here is CASSPTAGSRYNEQFF. CDR3 DNA: TGCGCCAGCAGCCCGACGGCGGGAAGCAGGTACAATGAGCAGTTCTTC.

V usage is TRBV11-2 and J usage is TRBJ2-7, with 7 bases lining up with TRBD2. This CDR3 is built from 14 residues. Germline CDR1 reads SGHAT; CDR2 reads FQNNGV. The V gene end was trimmed by 0 bases and the J gene end by 3 bases; junction bases not matched to a gene: 2. CDR3 sequence reads: CASSLEQRGYEQYF. The DNA of the CDR3 is TGTGCCAGCAGCTTAGAACAGCGGGGCTACGAGCAGTACTTC.

The chain recombines TRBV30 with TRBJ1-1; D may be TRBD1 (5 bases). Germline CDR1 is GTSNPN and CDR2 is SVGIG (reference sequence). This CDR3 region has 14 residues. Between the trimmed V and J ends, which lost 0 bases and 5 bases, there was a span of 13 bases. The CDR3 loop reads CAWSVKGARTEAFF. Written as DNA, the CDR3 is TGTGCCTGGAGTGTTAAAGGGGCTAGGACTGAAGCTTTCTTT.

V is TRBV7-9 and J is TRBJ1-1; 11 bases map to TRBD1. With 5 bases clipped from V and 4 bases from J, the junction kept 12 bases outside the gene matches. CDR1 and CDR2 (germline): SEHNR, FQNEAQ (reference sequence). The CDR3 loop spans 17 amino acids. CDR3 in amino acids: CASSRGQGAEVGTEAFF. CDR3 sequence (DNA): TGTGCCAGCAGCCGCGGACAGGGGGCGGAAGTCGGCACTGAAGCTTTCTTT. The variable domain in full, with the rest retrieved from reference TRBV7-9 and TRBJ1-1, is DTGVSQNPRHKITKRGQNVTFRCDPISEHNRLYWYRQTLGQGPEFLTYFQNEAQLEKSRLLSDRFSAERPKGSFSTLEIQRTEQGDSAMYLCASSRGQGAEVGTEAFFGQGTRLTVV.

This chain uses TRBV11-2 with TRBJ1-6, with D uncertain. Germline V gene data show CDR1 as SGHAT and CDR2 as FQNNGV. This CDR3 is built from 16 residues. With 0 bases removed from V and 2 bases from J, the gap between germline ends came to 8 bases. The chain's CDR3 is CASSLDSRAYNSPLHF. In nucleotides, the CDR3 is TGTGCCAGCAGCTTAGATTCGCGGGCCTATAATTCACCCCTCCACTTT.

The J gene is TRBJ2-1, the V gene TRBV7-2, with D tentatively TRBD1 (6 bases). CDR1 and CDR2 (germline): SGHTA, FQGNSA. The CDR3 runs to 16 residues. The V and J ends lost 0 bases and 9 bases respectively, with 18 bases between them. The chain's CDR3 is CASSLASRGQGVEQFF. Written as DNA, the CDR3 is TGTGCCAGCAGCTTAGCTTCCAGGGGACAAGGGGTTGAGCAGTTCTTC.

The rearrangement links TRBV28 to TRBJ2-3, with a weak D call TRBD1 (6 bases). In germline, CDR1 is MDHEN, CDR2 SYDVKM. Between the trimmed V and J ends, which lost 8 bases and 6 bases, there was a span of 18 bases. The CDR3 spans 14 residues. This chain's CDR3 is CASLIGGGLDTQYF. CDR3 DNA: TGTGCCAGCCTAATAGGTGGGGGCTTGGATACGCAGTATTTT.

The chain uses TRBV5-1 and TRBJ2-2, with 9 bases that match TRBD2. In germline, CDR1 is SGHRS, CDR2 YFSETQ. The CDR3 spans 16 residues. V shed 4 bases, J shed 6 bases, and the junction held 10 bases outside the gene matches. CDR3 sequence: CASSAPPSGEAGELFF. CDR3 DNA: TGCGCCAGCAGCGCCCCTCCTAGCGGGGAGGCCGGGGAGCTGTTTTTT.

This chain uses TRBV7-8 with TRBJ2-1; 7 bases are a match to TRBD2. V lost 5 bases to trimming and J lost 7 bases; unmatched junction nucleotides: 5. This CDR3 region has 13 residues. Germline V gives CDR1 SGHVS, CDR2 FQNEAQ. The CDR3 spells CASSILSGNEQFF. The CDR3 DNA reads as TGTGCCAGCAGCATACTTAGCGGGAATGAGCAGTTCTTC.